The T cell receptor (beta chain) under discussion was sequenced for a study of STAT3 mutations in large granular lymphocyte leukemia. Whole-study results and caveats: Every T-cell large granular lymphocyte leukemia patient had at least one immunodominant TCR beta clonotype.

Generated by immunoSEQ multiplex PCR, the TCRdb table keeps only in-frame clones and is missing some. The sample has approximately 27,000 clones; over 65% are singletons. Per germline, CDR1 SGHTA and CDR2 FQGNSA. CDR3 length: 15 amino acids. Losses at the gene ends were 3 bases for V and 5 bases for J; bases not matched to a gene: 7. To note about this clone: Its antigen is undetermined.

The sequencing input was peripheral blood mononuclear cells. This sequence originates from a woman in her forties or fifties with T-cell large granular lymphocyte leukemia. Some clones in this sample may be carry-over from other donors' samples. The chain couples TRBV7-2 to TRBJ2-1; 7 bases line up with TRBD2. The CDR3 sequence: CASSFAAGAHNEQFF. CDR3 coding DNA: TGTGCCAGCAGCTTCGCTGCGGGAGCGCACAATGAGCAGTTCTTC.